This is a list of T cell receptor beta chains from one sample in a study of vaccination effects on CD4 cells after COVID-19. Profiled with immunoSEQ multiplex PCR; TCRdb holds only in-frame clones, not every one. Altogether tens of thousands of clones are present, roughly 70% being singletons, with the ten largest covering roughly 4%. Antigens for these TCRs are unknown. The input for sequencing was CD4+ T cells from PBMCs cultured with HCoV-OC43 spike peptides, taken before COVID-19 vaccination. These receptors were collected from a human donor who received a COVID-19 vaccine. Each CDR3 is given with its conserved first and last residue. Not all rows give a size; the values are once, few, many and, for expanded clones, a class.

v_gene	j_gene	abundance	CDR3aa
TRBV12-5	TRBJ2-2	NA	CASGYSPNTGELFF
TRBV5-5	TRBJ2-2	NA	CASSLRTGETGELFF
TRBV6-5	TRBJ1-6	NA	CASSYLNSPLHF
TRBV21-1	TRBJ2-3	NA	CASSNETRDRHTDTQYF
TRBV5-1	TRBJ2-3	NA	CASSGWDLTDTQYF
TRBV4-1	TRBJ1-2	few	CASSPRERENYGYTF
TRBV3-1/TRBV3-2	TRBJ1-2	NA	CASSLREGAGYTF
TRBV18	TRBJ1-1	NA	CASSQTQGNLNTEAFF
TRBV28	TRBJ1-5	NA	CASSPGGTKQPQHF
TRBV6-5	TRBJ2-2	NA	CASYKGLNTGELFF
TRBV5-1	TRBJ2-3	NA	CASSLGGASTDTQYF
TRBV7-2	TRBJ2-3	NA	CASSLDFGLVTDTQYF
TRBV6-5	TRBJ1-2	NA	CASSYPGTRYGYTF
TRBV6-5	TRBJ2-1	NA	CASSLAGGYNEQFF
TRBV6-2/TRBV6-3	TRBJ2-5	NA	CASSPLGQGPETQYF
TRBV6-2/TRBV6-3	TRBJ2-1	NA	CASSYRRGYNEQFF
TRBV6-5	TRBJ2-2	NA	CASRHDRGQAGELFF
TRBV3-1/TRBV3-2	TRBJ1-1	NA	CASRQIGISEAFF
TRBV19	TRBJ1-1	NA	CASSHKHWDDTEAFF
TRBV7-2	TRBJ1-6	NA	CASSLQGDYNSPLHF
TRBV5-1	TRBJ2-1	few	CASSLGTTNEQFF
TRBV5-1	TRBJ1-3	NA	CASSPDRSGNTIYF
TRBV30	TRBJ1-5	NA	CAWSVTSGGAQHF
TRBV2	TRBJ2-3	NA	CASSEGAGTDTQYF
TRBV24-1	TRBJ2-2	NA	CATSEALSTGMRNGELFF
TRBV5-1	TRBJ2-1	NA	CASSLRTPNEQFF
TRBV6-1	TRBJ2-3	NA	CASSEGQSRDTQYF
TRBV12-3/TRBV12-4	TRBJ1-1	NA	CASSPGYAEAFF
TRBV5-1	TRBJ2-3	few	CASSLLAGLSTDTQYF
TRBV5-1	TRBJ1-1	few	CASSLQVLNTEAFF
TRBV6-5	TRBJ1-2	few	CASTRKGGADGYTF